These 20 T cell receptor beta chains came from one sample sequenced in a study of immune aging and cytomegalovirus after organ transplant. Antigens of these TCRs are unknown. Time point: five sample-tagged time points from pre-transplant (day -1) to day 368 post-transplant, pooled. BD Rhapsody targeted mRNA and AbSeq chemistry was used for microwell cell capture and library preparation. TCRdb fed the single-cell sequencing reads into MiXCR, producing one record per CDR3 protein. The sample yields 20,000 or so distinct CDR3 sequences, around 33% seen once. The sequences come from CMV peptide-activated CD4+ and CD8+ T cells sorted from blood, collected at five time points, pooled. Subset described: sorted CD8+CD137+ and CD4+CD154+ T cells after about 11 h CMV IE-1 peptide stimulation. The receptors derive from a female donor who had a heart transplant and CMV viremia.

This clonotype has only one observation. The chain uses TRBV6-2 or TRBV6-3 and TRBJ2-3, with TRBD2 matching 9 bases. The V segment lost 7 bases and the J segment 4 bases; nucleotides outside the gene matches: 9. Germline V gene lookup returns CDR1 MNHEY and CDR2 SVGEGT. The CDR3 has 15 amino acids. The CDR3 DNA reads as TGTGCCAGCACCTTAGCGGGGGTGTTAGCAGATACGCAGTATTTT. Encoded protein: CASTLAGVLADTQYF.

The chain joins TRBV4-1 to TRBJ2-3, with TRBD2 identical over 9 bases. CDR1 is MGHRA, CDR2 YSYEKL, per germline. The CDR3 is made up of 15 amino acids. After removal of 4 bases from V and 6 bases from J, the junction contained 8 bases not matched to a gene. The CDR3 loop is CASSLGAGGPDTQYF. CDR3 in DNA: TGCGCCAGCAGCCTGGGCGCGGGGGGGCCCGATACGCAGTATTTT.

The CDR3: CASSVEAGWMGAFF. The CDR3 region has the DNA TGTGCCAGCAGTGTTGAAGCGGGTTGGATGGGAGCTTTCTTT. This chain joins TRBV2 and TRBJ1-1; D gene unclear. The CDR3 is 14 amino acids. V lost 4 bases and J 10 bases, leaving 19 bases between the germline ends. CDR1 SNHLY and CDR2 FYNNEI come from the germline V gene. The full variable domain, in which reference TRBV2 and TRBJ1-1 provide the parts outside the CDR3, is EPEVTQTPSHQVTQMGQEVILRCVPISNHLYFYWYRQILGQKVEFLVSFYNNEISEKSEIFDDQFSVERPDGSNFTLKIRSTKLEDSAMYFCASSVEAGWMGAFFGQGTRLTVV.

Notes on this clonotype: The final CDR3 position lacks the conserved phenylalanine or tryptophan, pointing to a likely read error. The chain couples TRBV29-1 to TRBJ2-3, with TRBD2 matching over 11 bases. Trimming cost V 0 bases and J 3 bases; bases outside gene matches: 14. CDR1 SQVTM and CDR2 ANQGSEA come from the germline V gene. The CDR3 sequence is 19 residues long. The CDR3 sequence: CSVEDEPIETSGTTDTQYS. The CDR3 DNA reads as TGCAGCGTTGAAGATGAACCGATAGAGACTAGCGGGACGACAGATACGCAGTATTCT.

This sequence joins TRBV30 and TRBJ1-2; D is undetermined. V lost 2 bases, J lost 4 bases, and 14 bases lay in between. In germline, CDR1 is GTSNPN, CDR2 SVGIG (reference sequence). The CDR3 has 14 residues. Here the CDR3 DNA reads TGTGCCTGGAGTCAGACCACTGGCAGCTATGGCTACACCTTC. Its translation: CAWSQTTGSYGYTF.

By sample fraction, this clonotype is medium-sized (0.01 to 0.1%). This chain joins TRBV6-2 or TRBV6-3 and TRBJ2-2; D remains unclear. CDR3 length equals 17 residues. Germline V gene lookup returns CDR1 MNHEY and CDR2 SVGEGT. V shed 0 bases and J shed 2 bases, with 13 bases lying between them. CDR3 nucleotides: TGTGCCAGCAGTTACTCGAGGAAAAAAACTAACACCGGGGAGCTGTTTTTT. Amino acids: CASSYSRKKTNTGELFF.

This clonotype was seen repeatedly, ten times or more. V gene TRBV5-1 combines with J gene TRBJ2-7, with D perhaps TRBD2 (6 bases). Germline-derived CDR1 and CDR2 are SGHRS and YFSETQ. V was clipped by 4 bases and J by 5 bases, with 16 bases between them. This CDR3 has 14 amino acids. As DNA, the CDR3 is TGCGCCAGCAGCACCCCGGGACTTGTCAACGAGCAGTACTTC. Residues: CASSTPGLVNEQYF.

The chain couples TRBV20-1 to TRBJ1-3, with D hard to call. The CDR3 totals 16 residues. Trimming left V 0 bases short and J 4 bases short, with 16 bases between. Germline V gene sequence: CDR1 DFQATT, CDR2 SNEGSKA (reference sequence). The CDR3 sequence is CSARDRGGILGNTIYF. CDR3 in DNA: TGCAGTGCTAGAGATCGGGGAGGGATTCTCGGAAACACCATATATTTT.

As concerns this clonotype: A read error may account for a junction end that differs from germline. The chain carries TRBV27 and TRBJ2-1; D is possibly TRBD1 or TRBD2 (5 bases each). Germline V gene sequence: CDR1 MNHEY, CDR2 SMNVEV (reference sequence). This CDR3 contains 15 residues. CDR3 amino acids: CASHIGARNYNERFF. The CDR3 DNA follows: TGTGCCAGCCATATCGGGGCCAGAAATTACAATGAGCGGTTCTTC.

The chain recombines TRBV4-3 with TRBJ2-7; D unclear. This CDR3 has 16 amino acids. Germline CDR1 is LGHNA and CDR2 is YSLEER. The ends were cut back, 1 base at V and 2 bases at J, with 15 bases in the middle. CDR3 sequence reads: CASSQVIGLGTYEQYF. Here the CDR3 DNA reads TGCGCCAGCAGCCAAGTTATCGGGTTAGGGACCTACGAGCAGTACTTC.

By its share, this clonotype is medium-sized. V and J are TRBV20-1 and TRBJ2-1; D might be TRBD1 (6 bases). Germline values: CDR1 DFQATT, CDR2 SNEGSKA (reference sequence). V lost 5 bases to trimming and J lost 3 bases, with 11 bases between them. This CDR3 is 13 amino acids long. CDR3 amino acids: CSAEEDSYNEQFF. The CDR3 DNA follows: TGCAGTGCTGAGGAGGACAGCTACAATGAGCAGTTCTTC.

The chain couples TRBV24-1 to TRBJ2-1; 11 nucleotides match TRBD2. Germline trimming cut 5 bases from V and 3 bases from J; bases unmatched to any gene: 2. The germline V gene has CDR1 KGHDR and CDR2 SFDVKD. The CDR3 sequence is 15 residues long. The CDR3 region is CATSGGTSGYNEQFF. DNA of the CDR3: TGTGCCACCAGTGGCGGGACTAGCGGCTACAATGAGCAGTTCTTC.

In regard to this clonotype: One end of the junction fails to match germline, which may point to a read error. The chain employs TRBV30 and TRBJ1-3; maybe TRBD1 (5 bases). The length of the CDR3 is 13 residues. The V gene's germline CDR1 is GTSNPN and CDR2 SVGIG (reference sequence). The CDR3 protein is CAWRGDSGNTIYF. CDR3 DNA sequence: TGTGCTTGGAGGGGAGACTCTGGAAACACCATATATTTT.

On this clonotype itself: This CDR3 fails to terminate in the conserved phenylalanine or tryptophan, so it likely reflects a read error. V is TRBV2 and J is TRBJ2-3; D not certain. The CDR3 consists of 12 residues. Germline CDR1 SNHLY, CDR2 FYNNEI. Trimming removed 3 bases from V and 6 bases from J, with 7 bases in between. CDR3 sequence reads: CASSEYTDTQYS. Written as DNA, the CDR3 is TGTGCCAGCAGTGAGTACACGGATACGCAGTATTCT.

The chain's CDR3 is CASSLLGGSPAEQYF. The CDR3 nucleotides read TGTGCCAGCAGTTTATTGGGGGGCTCCCCCGCCGAGCAGTACTTC. The chain recombines TRBV12-3 or TRBV12-4 with TRBJ2-7; D may be TRBD1 or TRBD2 (6 bases each). The V gene lost 2 bases and the J gene lost 6 bases, with 17 bases spanning the gap. CDR3 size: 15 residues.

In its sample, this clonotype was seen a few times. The junction shows a germline mismatch at one end, possibly a read error. J is TRBJ2-4 and V is TRBV20-1; perhaps TRBD1 as D (5 bases). CDR3 length: 14 residues. From germline, CDR1 is DFQATT and CDR2 SNEGSKA (reference sequence). DNA of the CDR3: TGCAGTGCTAGTGAAGTTGGCAGGGAAAGCATTCTGTACTTC. Translating gives CSASEVGRESILYF.

The chain carries TRBV20-1 and TRBJ1-1; 7 positions match TRBD1. Germline values: CDR1 DFQATT, CDR2 SNEGSKA (reference sequence). The length of the CDR3 is 14 residues. V gave up 4 bases and J gave up 1 base; unmatched junction bases: 6. The CDR3 DNA follows: TGCAGTGCTAACAGGGGCCGGGGGAACACTGAAGCTTTCTTT. This sequence encodes CSANRGRGNTEAFF.

A word on this clonotype: A junction boundary mismatches the germline segment, possibly from a read error. The chain is built from TRBV5-1 and TRBJ1-3; TRBD1 matches at 8 bases. In germline, CDR1 is SGHRS, CDR2 YFSETQ. This CDR3 is 15 amino acids long. This CDR3 reads CAGSPGRGQGNTIYF. The CDR3, as DNA: TGCGCCGGCAGCCCCGGCAGGGGGCAAGGAAACACCATATATTTT.

The CDR3 spells CSVTTGSVFGTEAFF. CDR3 bases: TGCAGCGTCACGACAGGGTCGGTGTTTGGGACTGAAGCTTTCTTT. The rearrangement joins TRBV29-1 to TRBJ1-1, with TRBD1 matching over 7 bases. Germline V gene sequence: CDR1 SQVTM, CDR2 ANQGSEA. J was trimmed by 5 bases and V by 6 bases; bases with no gene match: 15. This CDR3 has 15 amino acids.

CDR3: CSVERQGNGYTF. The CDR3 DNA sequence: TGCAGCGTTGAAAGACAGGGGAATGGCTACACCTTC. This rearrangement joins TRBV29-1 to TRBJ1-2; 8 nucleotides align to TRBD1. The CDR3 runs to 12 residues. Germline CDR1 is SQVTM and CDR2 is ANQGSEA. The ends lost 2 bases at V and 6 bases at J; junction bases unmatched: 2. The full variable domain, rest sourced from reference TRBV29-1 and TRBJ1-2, is SAVISQKPSRDICQRGTSLTIQCQVDSQVTMMFWYRQQPGQSLTLIATANQGSEATYESGFVIDKFPISRPNLTFSTLTVSNMSPEDSSIYLCSVERQGNGYTFGSGTRLTVV.